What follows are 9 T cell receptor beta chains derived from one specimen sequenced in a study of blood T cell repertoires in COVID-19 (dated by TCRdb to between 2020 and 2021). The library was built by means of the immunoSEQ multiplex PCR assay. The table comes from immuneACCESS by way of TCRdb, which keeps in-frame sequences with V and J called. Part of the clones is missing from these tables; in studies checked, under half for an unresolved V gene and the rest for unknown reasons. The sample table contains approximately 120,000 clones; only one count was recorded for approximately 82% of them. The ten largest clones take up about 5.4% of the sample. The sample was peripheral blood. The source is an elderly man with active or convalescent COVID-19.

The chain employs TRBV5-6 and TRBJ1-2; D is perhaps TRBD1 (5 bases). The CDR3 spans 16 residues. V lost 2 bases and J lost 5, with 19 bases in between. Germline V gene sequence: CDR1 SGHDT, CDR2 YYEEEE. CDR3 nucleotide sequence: TGTGCCAGCAGCTTAGGGCGGGGGTTCGGGGGATATGGCTACACCTTC. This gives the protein CASSLGRGFGGYGYTF. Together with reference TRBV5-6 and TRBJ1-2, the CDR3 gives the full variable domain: DAGVTQSPTHLIKTRGQQVTLRCSPKSGHDTVSWYQQALGQGPQFIFQYYEEEERQRGNFPDRFSGHQFPNYSSELNVNALLLGDSALYLCASSLGRGFGGYGYTFGSGTRLTVV.

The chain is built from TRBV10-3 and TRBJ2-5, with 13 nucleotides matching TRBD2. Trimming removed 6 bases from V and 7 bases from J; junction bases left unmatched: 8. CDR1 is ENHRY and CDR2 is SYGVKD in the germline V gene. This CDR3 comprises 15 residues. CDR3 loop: CAIRDTSGGAGTQYF. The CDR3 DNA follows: TGTGCCATCAGGGACACTAGCGGGGGGGCCGGGACCCAGTACTTC.

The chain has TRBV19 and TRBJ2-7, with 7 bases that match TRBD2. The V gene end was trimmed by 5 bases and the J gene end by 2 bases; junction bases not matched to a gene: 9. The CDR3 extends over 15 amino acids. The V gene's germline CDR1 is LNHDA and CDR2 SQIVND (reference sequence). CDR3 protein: CASSLRDGTTYEQYF. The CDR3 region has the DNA TGTGCCAGTAGTCTCCGAGACGGGACTACCTACGAGCAGTACTTC.

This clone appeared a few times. CDR3: CASSPAGAAYEQYF. The CDR3 bases are TGTGCCAGCAGCCCAGCGGGGGCCGCCTACGAGCAGTACTTC. The chain combines TRBV5-4 with TRBJ2-7; 8 bases line up with TRBD2. This CDR3 spans 14 amino acids. The trim removed 4 bases at V and 2 bases at J, leaving 5 bases unmatched. The germline gives CDR1 SGHNT, CDR2 YYREEE (reference sequence).

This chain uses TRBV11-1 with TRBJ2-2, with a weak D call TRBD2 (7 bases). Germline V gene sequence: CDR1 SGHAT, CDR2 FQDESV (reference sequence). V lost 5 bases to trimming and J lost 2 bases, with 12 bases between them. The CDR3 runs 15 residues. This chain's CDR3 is CASSRGGVNTGELFF. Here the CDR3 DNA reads TGTGCCAGCAGCCGAGGGGGGGTCAACACCGGGGAGCTGTTTTTT.

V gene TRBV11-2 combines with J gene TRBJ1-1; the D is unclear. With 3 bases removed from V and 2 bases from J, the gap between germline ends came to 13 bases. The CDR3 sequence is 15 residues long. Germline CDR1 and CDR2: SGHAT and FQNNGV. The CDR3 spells CASSFNKAFNTEAFF. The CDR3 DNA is TGTGCCAGCAGCTTTAATAAAGCGTTCAACACTGAAGCTTTCTTT.

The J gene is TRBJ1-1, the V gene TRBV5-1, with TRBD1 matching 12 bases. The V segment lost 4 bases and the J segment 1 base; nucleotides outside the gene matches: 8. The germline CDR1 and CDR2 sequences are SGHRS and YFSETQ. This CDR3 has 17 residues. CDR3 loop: CASSSGTGGGRNTEAFF. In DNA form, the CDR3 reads TGCGCCAGCAGCAGTGGGACAGGGGGCGGGCGGAACACTGAAGCTTTCTTT.

As DNA, the CDR3 is TGCGCCAGCAGAGAAACCCCAGGGGGTAACTATGGCTACACCTTC. Residues: CASRETPGGNYGYTF. V and J are TRBV5-1 and TRBJ1-2, with 7 bases matching TRBD1. Germline loops: CDR1 SGHRS, CDR2 YFSETQ. V shed 5 bases and J 1 base; nucleotides not matched to a gene: 8. The CDR3 has 15 residues.

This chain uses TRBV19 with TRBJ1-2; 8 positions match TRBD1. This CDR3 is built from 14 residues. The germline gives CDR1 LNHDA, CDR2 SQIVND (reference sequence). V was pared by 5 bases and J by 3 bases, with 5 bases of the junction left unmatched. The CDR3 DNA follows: TGTGCCAGTAGTCGACAGGGGATGGACTATGGCTACACCTTC. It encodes CASSRQGMDYGYTF.